This entry is about one T cell receptor (beta chain). This table comes from immunoSEQ multiplex PCR, and its TCRdb copy is limited to in-frame clones, with some not included. The sample carries 35,000 to 45,000 clones, around three quarters recorded once. This record belongs to a study of T cell responses to AZD1222 COVID-19 vaccine. V was shortened by 6 bases and J by 2 bases, with 10 bases between the two germline ends. The CDR3 is 13 residues long. The TCR originated in an adult in good health. The sample consisted of peripheral blood, taken on day 0 of AZD1222 vaccination. The V and J genes are TRBV12-3 or TRBV12-4 and TRBJ1-2; perhaps TRBD1 as D (5 bases). This CDR3 reads CASRENRNYGYTF. In DNA form, the CDR3 reads TGTGCCAGCAGGGAAAACAGGAACTATGGCTACACCTTC.